Below are 6 T cell receptor beta chains sequenced from a single sample in a study of blood T cell repertoires in COVID-19. This table comes from immunoSEQ multiplex PCR, and its TCRdb copy is limited to in-frame clones, with some not included. The sample holds roughly 360,000 clones, approximately 90% seen once. Sequenced material: PBMCs or T cells enriched from blood (not recorded which). These receptors originate from a woman in her 30s with acute COVID-19.

This CDR3 reads CSVEDRFNSNRNTIYF. CDR3 DNA: TGCAGCGTTGAAGACCGGTTCAATTCGAATCGAAACACCATATATTTT. The V gene is TRBV29-1, the J gene TRBJ1-3; D is unclear. V was cut by 0 bases and J by 5 bases, with 17 bases left in between. The CDR3 contains 16 residues. Germline V gives CDR1 SQVTM, CDR2 ANQGSEA.

V is TRBV5-5 and J is TRBJ1-4; D is unclear. The CDR3 extends over 12 amino acids. Germline lookup yields CDR1 SGHKS and CDR2 YYEKEE (reference sequence). V was pared by 3 bases and J by 7 bases, with 7 bases between. The CDR3 DNA sequence: TGTGCCAGCAGCTGGGCTTTTGAAAAACTGTTTTTT. It specifies CASSWAFEKLFF.

This clone appeared a few times. The chain carries TRBV5-5 and TRBJ2-7; D is unclear. The germline V gene encodes CDR1 SGHKS and CDR2 YYEKEE (reference sequence). V was clipped by 0 bases and J by 3 bases, with 4 bases between them. The CDR3 totals 12 residues. CDR3 sequence (DNA): TGTGCCAGCAGCTTGGAGAGCTACGAGCAGTACTTC. Protein sequence: CASSLESYEQYF. The complete variable domain, with remaining parts taken from reference TRBV5-5 and TRBJ2-7, reads DAGVTQSPTHLIKTRGQQVTLRCSPISGHKSVSWYQQVLGQGPQFIFQYYEKEERGRGNFPDRFSARQFPNYSSELNVNALLLGDSALYLCASSLESYEQYFGPGTRLTVT.

This clone was observed once. This chain's CDR3 is CATSRERDKTNYGYTF. CDR3 bases: TGTGCCACCAGCAGAGAACGGGACAAGACTAACTATGGCTACACCTTC. The chain has TRBV15 and TRBJ1-2; D perhaps matches TRBD1 (6 bases). Germline lookup yields CDR1 LNHNV and CDR2 YYDKDF (reference sequence). V lost 0 bases, J lost 0 bases, and 11 bases lay in between. The length of the CDR3 is 16 residues.

The chain joins TRBV2 to TRBJ1-5; TRBD1 might be the D (5 bases). The CDR3 totals 14 residues. The V gene lost 5 bases and the J gene lost 4 bases, with 12 bases spanning the gap. Germline V CDR1 and CDR2: SNHLY, FYNNEI. CDR3 in DNA: TGTGCCAGCAGTCGACAGATGAGGAATCAGCCCCAGCATTTT. This encodes CASSRQMRNQPQHF.

The chain joins TRBV10-3 to TRBJ2-2; 7 positions match TRBD1. With V trimmed by 2 bases and J by 0 bases, 9 bases remained unmatched. The CDR3 is 18 residues long. Germline CDR1 and CDR2: ENHRY and SYGVKD. Written as DNA, the CDR3 is TGTGCCATCAGTGAGCGGAGCCCCGGGACAGCGAACACCGGGGAGCTGTTTTTT. Translation gives CAISERSPGTANTGELFF.